This T cell receptor (beta chain) was profiled in a study of blood T cell repertoires in COVID-19. Study context: COVID-19 samples collected from the United States, Italy and Spain covered acute and convalescent phases. T cells, B-cell-depleted T cells, or PBMCs provided the cDNA or gDNA that served as material.

This CDR3 spans 12 amino acids. V trimming: 10 bases; J trimming: 6 bases; junction bases outside the gene matches: 6. Germline V lookup: CDR1 MNHEY, CDR2 SVGAGI. In the original analysis: Estimation of nucleated cell counts was performed using reference gene primer amplification. The protocol was immunoSEQ multiplex PCR, while the TCRdb copy is restricted to in-frame clones and leaves out a portion. The D gene and trimming were derived from the DNA, and the V and J assignments and clone size from that table. The profile covers fewer than 120,000 clones, with 76% appearing a single time and over 3.5% taken by the ten largest.

Sequenced sample: peripheral blood. The origin of this receptor is a woman of 80 years or more with acute or convalescent COVID-19. The chain uses TRBV6-5 and TRBJ2-3; 8 bases are a match to TRBD1. CDR3 loop: CATGQGVDTQYF. DNA for the CDR3: TGTGCCACCGGACAGGGCGTCGATACGCAGTATTTT.